This passage covers 2 T cell receptor beta chains from one sample sequenced in a study of cytomegalovirus exposure and HLA in healthy donors. Both 60 Vbeta primers and 13 Jbeta primers went into the PCR. The assay was immunoSEQ multiplex PCR, and TCRdb's table has in-frame clones only and misses some. The repertoire consists of roughly 180,000 clones, with roughly 85% occurring once and the leading ten covering 1%. Source material: PBMCs. The source of these receptors is a boy between 2 and 15 years old in good health and CMV-seronegative.

A few counts support this clone. The chain links TRBV28 to TRBJ2-1, with 8 bases identical to TRBD1. V was pared by 7 bases and J by 0 bases, with 8 bases of the junction left unmatched. CDR1 and CDR2 (germline): MDHEN, SYDVKM. The CDR3 runs to 16 residues. CDR3 DNA sequence: TGTGCCAGCATCAATTCCGGGACAGGCTCCTACAATGAGCAGTTCTTC. This codes for CASINSGTGSYNEQFF.

The chain is built from TRBV6-1 and TRBJ1-5; maybe TRBD1 (5 bases). The CDR3 spans 15 residues. Germline loops: CDR1 MNHNS, CDR2 SASEGT. V lost 6 bases and J 4 bases, leaving 16 bases between the germline ends. This CDR3 reads CASSPGSLVNQPQHF. CDR3 DNA: TGTGCCAGCAGCCCAGGGTCTTTGGTAAATCAGCCCCAGCATTTT.